This T cell receptor beta chain was obtained from a study of T-cell reconstitution after alpha-beta-depleted transplantation in children. Regarding the study as a whole: The origin of high day-60 TCRbeta diversity in some patients lay in surviving recipient T cells and thymic progenitors.

The library targeted TCRbeta and was prepared with unique molecular identifiers. One entry per CDR3 protein results from TCRdb running MiXCR on the PCR reads. The repertoire has 220,000 or so distinct CDR3 sequences, roughly 8.2% of them found once; the top ten carry 6.3%. This clonotype was observed many times. Its antigen is unknown. The sequences come from PBMCs, mostly from graft donor cells, collected 180 days after TCRalphabeta/CD19-depleted stem cell transplant. The receptor comes from a male patient younger than 18 who had a stem cell transplant for acute lymphoblastic leukemia, so the T cells may come from the graft donor.

CDR3 sequence reads: CSVGRENEKLFF. CDR3 DNA: TGCAGCGTTGGCAGGGAGAACGAAAAACTGTTTTTT. The chain employs TRBV29-1 and TRBJ1-4; maybe TRBD1 (5 bases). Germline CDR1 SQVTM, CDR2 ANQGSEA. This CDR3 has 12 amino acids. V dropped 4 bases and J dropped 8 bases, with 11 bases sitting between them.